One sample yielded the 30 T cell receptor beta chains listed below, sequenced in a study of control samples from healthy donors and cancer patients. Only in-frame clones appear in the TCRdb table, and some are missing; sequencing was by immunoSEQ multiplex PCR. In the table there are around 170,000 clones, approximately 86% of which are singletons. The sequenced sample consisted of blood. The receptors shown here come from a woman in her 30s in good health.

The gene calls are TRBV6-5 and TRBJ1-1; D is undetermined. The CDR3 consists of 14 residues. Germline V gives CDR1 MNHEY, CDR2 SVGAGI. Trimming left V 2 bases short and J 0 bases short, with 7 bases between. The CDR3 DNA reads as TGTGCCAGCAGTTACAAGGGCATGAACACTGAAGCTTTCTTT. Translation: CASSYKGMNTEAFF.

The genes are TRBV6-1 and TRBJ2-6; D is unresolved. V shed 2 bases and J shed 1 base, with 9 bases lying between them. The CDR3 has 16 amino acids. Looked up from germline, CDR1 is MNHNS and CDR2 is SASEGT. The CDR3 coding sequence is TGTGCCAGCAGTGAATCATCCGCTTCTGGGGCCAACGTCCTGACTTTC. Encoded protein: CASSESSASGANVLTF.

V and J are TRBV29-1 and TRBJ2-5; 9 bases are a match to TRBD2. Trimming at V came to 6 bases and at J to 3 bases, leaving 2 bases not matched to a gene. The germline V gene encodes CDR1 SQVTM and CDR2 ANQGSEA. The CDR3 contains 12 residues. DNA of the CDR3: TGCAGCGTGGTAGCGGGGGAAGAGACCCAGTACTTC. Translated: CSVVAGEETQYF.

The J gene is TRBJ2-7, the V gene TRBV6-1; the match to TRBD2 covers 9 bases. The CDR3 consists of 16 residues. Germline CDR1 and CDR2: MNHNS and SASEGT. Germline trimming cut 0 bases from V and 4 bases from J; bases unmatched to any gene: 7. CDR3 bases: TGTGCCAGCAGTGAAGCGAGTGCGGGAGGGGGGTACGAGCAGTACTTC. Its translation: CASSEASAGGGYEQYF.

This rearrangement joins TRBV18 to TRBJ1-2; the D gene is possibly TRBD1 (5 bases). The CDR3 is made up of 17 amino acids. Germline V gives CDR1 KGHSH, CDR2 LQKENI. V was trimmed by 2 bases and J by 3 bases, leaving 19 bases between them. This chain's CDR3 is CASSPSSTGPRDYGYTF. The DNA of the CDR3 is TGTGCCAGCTCACCAAGCTCCACGGGGCCAAGGGACTATGGCTACACCTTC.

The J gene is TRBJ1-2, the V gene TRBV10-3, with 7 positions matching TRBD1. The CDR3 spans 15 residues. Germline V CDR1 and CDR2: ENHRY, SYGVKD. J gave up 4 bases and V 10 bases, and 15 bases lay outside the gene matches. The CDR3 bases are TGTGCCACTCGACCAACAGGGGCCGCTCTCTATGGCTACACCTTC. Translated, it gives CATRPTGAALYGYTF.

The chain combines TRBV6-5 with TRBJ1-4; D gene uncertain. V dropped 6 bases and J dropped 1 base, with 9 bases sitting between them. In germline, CDR1 is MNHEY, CDR2 SVGAGI. This CDR3 contains 14 residues. The CDR3 nucleotides read TGTGCCAGCAGGCCTAGCGGAACTAATGAAAAACTGTTTTTT. Amino acid sequence: CASRPSGTNEKLFF.

The CDR3: CASSLSFLAGGPVFRETQYF. DNA of the CDR3: TGTGCCAGCAGTTTATCGTTCCTAGCGGGAGGGCCTGTATTTAGAGAGACCCAGTACTTC. V gene TRBV27 combines with J gene TRBJ2-5; 12 nucleotides match TRBD2. CDR1 is MNHEY and CDR2 is SMNVEV in the germline V gene (reference sequence). The junction had 15 bases not matched to a gene; V was cut back by 0 bases and J by 4 bases. The CDR3 is 20 amino acids.

The V and J genes are TRBV30 and TRBJ1-5; TRBD1 aligns across 8 bases. V shed 2 bases and J 0 bases; nucleotides not matched to a gene: 9. From germline, CDR1 is GTSNPN and CDR2 SVGIG (reference sequence). The CDR3 contains 17 residues. The CDR3 nucleotides are TGTGCCTGGAGTTTTTGGACAGGGCACTATAGCAATCAGCCCCAGCATTTT. Translation gives CAWSFWTGHYSNQPQHF.

The CDR3 is CASSTRGTDTQYF. CDR3 DNA sequence: TGTGCCAGTAGTACCCGTGGCACAGATACGCAGTATTTT. The gene calls are TRBV19 and TRBJ2-3; D not resolved. The germline V and J ends were trimmed by 4 bases and 1 base, with 6 bases remaining between them. The CDR3 extends over 13 amino acids. Per germline, CDR1 LNHDA and CDR2 SQIVND (reference sequence).

V and J are TRBV30 and TRBJ1-1; D not resolved. Germline CDR1 and CDR2: GTSNPN and SVGIG (reference sequence). This CDR3 is 12 amino acids long. Trimming removed 2 bases at V and 1 base at J, with 5 bases between. CDR3 loop: CAWSKTNTEAFF. The CDR3 nucleotides are TGTGCCTGGAGTAAGACGAACACTGAAGCTTTCTTT.

This clone was observed a handful of times. This CDR3 reads CASSISVDDTQYF. The CDR3 nucleotides are TGTGCCAGTAGTATCTCGGTAGATGATACGCAGTATTTT. The genes are TRBV19 and TRBJ2-3; D unclear. This CDR3 has 13 amino acids. Trimming stripped 3 bases from V and 6 bases from J, with 10 bases between. Germline lookup yields CDR1 LNHDA and CDR2 SQIVND (reference sequence).

V is TRBV20-1 and J is TRBJ1-6, with TRBD1 identical over 11 bases. CDR1 and CDR2 (germline): DFQATT, SNEGSKA (reference sequence). This CDR3 has 13 residues. V was clipped by 3 bases and J by 9 bases; unmatched bases: 1. In nucleotides, the CDR3 is TGCAGTGCTAGTGGGACAGGGGGTTCACCCCTCCACTTT. It specifies CSASGTGGSPLHF.

The chain carries TRBV9 and TRBJ1-3; D gene uncertain. This CDR3 comprises 16 residues. The germline V gene has CDR1 SGDLS and CDR2 YYNGEE. With 0 bases removed from V and 0 bases from J, the gap between germline ends came to 10 bases. CDR3 in DNA: TGTGCCAGCAGCGTAGAGGGCGGAATCTCTGGAAACACCATATATTTT. Translated, it gives CASSVEGGISGNTIYF. Based on the CDR3 plus reference TRBV9 and TRBJ1-3, the full variable domain is DSGVTQTPKHLITATGQRVTLRCSPRSGDLSVYWYQQSLDQGLQFLIQYYNGEERAKGNILERFSAQQFPDLHSELNLSSLELGDSALYFCASSVEGGISGNTIYFGEGSWLTVV.

The chain has TRBV5-1 and TRBJ1-1, with D perhaps TRBD1 (6 bases). CDR3 length: 14 amino acids. The germline V gene has CDR1 SGHRS and CDR2 YFSETQ. V shed 4 bases and J shed 1 base, with 11 bases lying between them. This CDR3 is CASSTRTENTEAFF. CDR3 DNA sequence: TGCGCCAGCAGCACAAGGACAGAGAACACTGAAGCTTTCTTT.

The rearrangement joins TRBV7-9 to TRBJ2-3; unclear D gene. CDR3 length equals 15 residues. V lost 1 base, J lost 1 base, and 9 bases lay in between. Germline V lookup: CDR1 SEHNR, CDR2 FQNEAQ (reference sequence). This CDR3 reads CASSLEGIGTDTQYF. The CDR3 bases are TGTGCCAGCAGCTTAGAAGGCATAGGCACAGATACGCAGTATTTT.

The chain links TRBV28 to TRBJ2-7; no clear D. V was trimmed by 2 bases and J by 3 bases, leaving 5 bases between them. The germline CDR1 and CDR2 sequences are MDHEN and SYDVKM. CDR3 length: 12 residues. CDR3 amino acids: CASSLRYYEQYF. The CDR3 nucleotides read TGTGCCAGCAGTTTACGGTACTACGAGCAGTACTTC.

The chain couples TRBV12-3 or TRBV12-4 to TRBJ2-3; no clear D gene. The CDR3 is made up of 12 amino acids. Trimming left V 4 bases short and J 7 bases short, with 9 bases between. In DNA, the CDR3 is TGTGCCAGCAGTTCTCTTCTAAATACGCAGTATTTT. Translation: CASSSLLNTQYF.

Regarding this clone: Other DNA sequences within the sample encode an identical CDR3. V gene TRBV7-2 combines with J gene TRBJ2-7, with D hard to call. Per the germline V gene, CDR1 is SGHTA and CDR2 is FQGNSA. The CDR3 extends over 14 amino acids. V lost 2 bases to trimming and J lost 1 base, with 9 bases between them. Written as DNA, the CDR3 is TGTGCCAGCAGCTTACCCGGCAGATCCTACGAGCAGTACTTC. This encodes CASSLPGRSYEQYF. The full variable domain, completed using reference TRBV7-2 and TRBJ2-7, is GAGVSQSPSNKVTEKGKDVELRCDPISGHTALYWYRQSLGQGLEFLIYFQGNSAPDKSGLPSDRFSAERTGGSVSTLTIQRTQQEDSAVYLCASSLPGRSYEQYFGPGTRLTVT.

The chain has TRBV5-1 and TRBJ2-2; D is undetermined. CDR3 length equals 11 residues. Trimming pared 6 bases from V and 3 bases from J, leaving 3 bases between. CDR1 is SGHRS and CDR2 is YFSETQ in the germline V gene. CDR3 region: CASTYTGELFF. In nucleotides, the CDR3 is TGCGCCAGCACCTACACCGGGGAGCTGTTTTTT.

The chain links TRBV3-1 (or the pseudogene TRBV3-2) to TRBJ2-7; D possibly corresponds to TRBD2 (6 bases). This CDR3 has 15 amino acids. Germline-derived CDR1 and CDR2 are LGHDT and YNNKEL (reference sequence). V lost 1 base and J 7 bases, leaving 17 bases between the germline ends. As DNA, the CDR3 is TGTGCCAGCAGCCAAGGGGTCGGCGGGGTGTGGGAGCAGTACTTC. The encoded protein is CASSQGVGGVWEQYF.

V is TRBV27 and J is TRBJ2-7; D is ambiguous. The CDR3 is 13 residues long. CDR1 and CDR2 from the germline V gene are MNHEY and SMNVEV (reference sequence). With 2 bases removed from V and 2 bases from J, the gap between germline ends came to 7 bases. The DNA for the CDR3 is TGTGCCAGCAGTTTACACAAAACCTACGAGCAGTACTTC. Its protein is CASSLHKTYEQYF.

The chain links TRBV20-1 to TRBJ1-1; 9 nucleotides match TRBD1. The CDR3 sequence is 11 residues long. From germline, CDR1 is DFQATT and CDR2 SNEGSKA (reference sequence). CDR3 sequence reads: CSWDRAAEAFF. Here the CDR3 DNA reads TGCAGCTGGGACAGGGCCGCTGAAGCTTTCTTT.

The chain combines TRBV24-1 with TRBJ2-2; the D gene is possibly TRBD1 (5 bases). Trimming removed 6 bases at V and 5 bases at J, with 15 bases between. CDR1 and CDR2 from the germline V gene are KGHDR and SFDVKD. The CDR3 is 15 amino acids. CDR3 residues: CATSSRTRTTGELFF. The DNA for the CDR3 is TGTGCCACCAGTTCTCGGACAAGGACAACCGGGGAGCTGTTTTTT.

This clone has just a few counts. This sequence joins TRBV6-5 and TRBJ1-4; TRBD1 is a possible D gene (5 bases). The ends were cut back, 8 bases at V and 3 bases at J, with 13 bases in the middle. The CDR3 runs to 14 residues. Per the germline V gene, CDR1 is MNHEY and CDR2 is SVGAGI. As DNA, the CDR3 is TGTGCCAGCTCACTTTCGGGGGCTAATGAAAAACTGTTTTTT. This gives the protein CASSLSGANEKLFF.

The chain has TRBV11-2 and TRBJ1-2; 7 bases are shared with TRBD1. V shed 5 bases, J shed 4 bases, and the junction held 10 bases outside the gene matches. Germline V CDR1 and CDR2: SGHAT, FQNNGV. This CDR3 region has 15 residues. The CDR3: CASSPNRQGIYGYTF. CDR3 in DNA: TGTGCCAGCAGCCCGAACCGACAGGGTATCTATGGCTACACCTTC. The entire variable domain, with the rest obtained from reference TRBV11-2 and TRBJ1-2, is as follows: EAGVAQSPRYKIIEKRQSVAFWCNPISGHATLYWYQQILGQGPKLLIQFQNNGVVDDSQLPKDRFSAERLKGVDSTLKIQPAKLEDSAVYLCASSPNRQGIYGYTFGSGTRLTVV.

The gene calls are TRBV11-3 and TRBJ2-3; 7 bases are a match to TRBD1. J gave up 2 bases and V 5 bases, and 7 bases lay outside the gene matches. In germline, CDR1 is SGHNT, CDR2 YENEEA. The CDR3 has 15 residues. CDR3 bases: TGTGCCAGCAGCACCCGGGACAGAGCCACAGATACGCAGTATTTT. It is translated as CASSTRDRATDTQYF.

J is TRBJ2-6 and V is TRBV21-1; the DNA was not used to check the table's D call, TRBD1. TRBV21-1 is annotated as a pseudogene. The CDR3 loop spans 18 amino acids. CDR3 amino acids: CASSARTGGFSGANVLTF. Written as DNA, the CDR3 is TGTGCCAGCAGCGCAAGGACAGGGGGCTTCTCTGGGGCCAACGTCCTGACTTTC.

The chain employs TRBV29-1 and TRBJ1-2, with 9 positions matching TRBD1. The CDR3 extends over 16 amino acids. Trimming cost V 0 bases and J 8 bases; bases outside gene matches: 13. Germline V gene sequence: CDR1 SQVTM, CDR2 ANQGSEA. CDR3 sequence reads: CSVEDKGTGLAGGYTF. In nucleotides, the CDR3 is TGCAGCGTTGAAGATAAAGGGACAGGGTTAGCGGGGGGCTACACCTTC.

The rearrangement joins TRBV15 to TRBJ2-1; 8 bases map to TRBD1. Per germline, CDR1 LNHNV and CDR2 YYDKDF (reference sequence). The CDR3 covers 14 residues. Trimming at V came to 5 bases and at J to 10 bases, leaving 10 bases not matched to a gene. The CDR3, as DNA: TGTGCCACCAGCCCCAGGCAGGGGGCGGAGGAGCAGTTCTTC. It encodes CATSPRQGAEEQFF.